This is a list of T cell receptor beta chains from one sample in a study of T cell repertoires in cytomegalovirus infection. From the reads, TCRdb called clonotypes with MiXCR, one entry per CDR3 protein. This sample has around 190,000 distinct CDR3 sequences; roughly 14% occur once, and the top ten carry about a quarter. Sequencing was done on a sample of PBMCs. All receptors come from a human donor in good health (CMV status not recorded). Some clones in this sample may be carry-over from other donors' samples. Each CDR3 is given with its conserved first and last residue. D genes are given only for firm matches. Clone size is shown for a subset of rows, as once, few, many or a class of expanded clone.

j_call d_call clone_size v_call cdr3_nt cdr3_aa
TRBJ2-1 TRBD1 - TRBV7-3 TGTGCCAGCAGCCTGGGGACAGGGGTTTTCAATGAGCAGTTCTTC CASSLGTGVFNEQFF
TRBJ1-1 - few TRBV20-1 TGCAGTGCTAGAGATTGGGGAGCGGGGGGGGCTGAAGCTTTCTTT CSARDWGAGGAEAFF
TRBJ1-6 - few TRBV9 TGTGCCAGCAGCGTAGGGGTGATTTCACCCCTCCACTTT CASSVGVISPLHF
TRBJ2-7 TRBD1 many TRBV7-9 TGTGCCAGCAGCATTTCCGGGACAGGGATCTACGAGCAGTACTTC CASSISGTGIYEQYF
TRBJ2-3 TRBD2 many TRBV6-1 TGTGCCAGCAGTGTCGCTAGCGGGAGTTCAGATACGCAGTATTTT CASSVASGSSDTQYF
TRBJ1-2 - - TRBV14 TGTGCCAGCAGCCGAGTCCGGGCCATAGGGCCCAGCTACACCTTC CASSRVRAIGPSYTF
TRBJ2-4 - many TRBV7-2 TGTGCCCGGGGTATTACCCCCCTCCGGGGCCCTATTGACATTCAGTACTTC CARGITPLRGPIDIQYF
TRBJ2-7 TRBD2 - TRBV29-1 TGCAGCGTTGAAGACGGGGGACTAGGTGGTTGGGAGCAGTACTTC CSVEDGGLGGWEQYF
TRBJ1-2 - many TRBV7-2 TGTGCCAGCAGCCTGAGAGGGAACTATGGCTACACCTTC CASSLRGNYGYTF
TRBJ2-3 - - TRBV7-9 TGTGCCAGCAGCCCTTCAACAGTGGGTACGCAGTATTTT CASSPSTVGTQYF
TRBJ2-1 TRBD2 many TRBV10-3 TGTGCCATCAGTGGGGGACTAGCGGGAACGGATGAGCAGTTCTTC CAISGGLAGTDEQFF
TRBJ2-4 - - TRBV6-2/TRBV6-3 TGTGCCAGCAGACCCCCCGTTTCCGCAGCCAAAAACATTCAGTACTTC CASRPPVSAAKNIQYF
TRBJ2-3 - many TRBV7-2 TGTGCCAGCAGCTTAGTAACGGGAAACACAGATACGCAGTATTTT CASSLVTGNTDTQYF
TRBJ1-6 TRBD1 many TRBV28 TGTGCCAGCAGTTTACCTCCCCAGGGGGCAACGCCCCTCCACTTT CASSLPPQGATPLHF
TRBJ2-1 - - TRBV2 TGTGCCAGCAGTGACGAGGACTCCTACAATGAGCAGTTCTTC CASSDEDSYNEQFF
TRBJ2-3 - few TRBV9 TGTGCCAGCAGCGTAGCTATTCAAAGCACAGATACGCAGTATTTT CASSVAIQSTDTQYF
TRBJ2-7 - - TRBV20-1 TGCAGTGTGGCAGCCAGCTCCTACGAGCAGTACTTC CSVAASSYEQYF
TRBJ2-1 TRBD2 many TRBV7-3 TGTGCCAGCAGCCCAGCGGGGACCTACAATGAGCAGTTCTTC CASSPAGTYNEQFF
TRBJ2-3 TRBD2 few TRBV29-1 TGCAGCGCCGAAGGGGATAGCGGGACAGATACGCAGTATTTT CSAEGDSGTDTQYF
TRBJ2-7 - few TRBV7-6 TGTGCCAGCACCCCGGGACCCAACTACGAGCAGTACTTC CASTPGPNYEQYF
TRBJ1-6 - many TRBV7-2 TGTGCCAGCAGCTCCCAACGGACGGTCAATTCACCCCTCCACTTT CASSSQRTVNSPLHF
TRBJ2-7 TRBD1 few TRBV5-1 TGCGCCAGCAGCTTCAAGACAGGGGCCGAGCAGTACTTC CASSFKTGAEQYF
TRBJ2-7 TRBD2 - TRBV7-6 TGTGCCAGCAGCTACGGGGGGATTCCAGGGAGCGAGCAGTACTTC CASSYGGIPGSEQYF
TRBJ1-1 - many TRBV7-9 TGTGCCAGCAGCTCGGACCTTCTACAGGGGAACACTGAAGCTTTCTTT CASSSDLLQGNTEAFF
TRBJ1-2 - few TRBV11-2 TGTGCCAGCAGCCCGGACATGCCCGCTGGCTACACCTTC CASSPDMPAGYTF
TRBJ2-1 - - TRBV29-1 TGCAGCGTTGATAAGGGCAAGAGCTCCTACAATGAGCAGTTCTTC CSVDKGKSSYNEQFF
TRBJ1-2 - many TRBV7-9 TGTGCCAGCAGCGGACCGGGACAAATTTACACCTTC CASSGPGQIYTF
TRBJ1-5 - many TRBV12-3/TRBV12-4 TGTGCCAGCAGCGACAGGCATAGCAATCAGCCCCAGCATTTT CASSDRHSNQPQHF
TRBJ1-6 - few TRBV19 TGTGCCAGTAGTATGATTAGAAGCTCCTATAATTCACCCCTCCACTTT CASSMIRSSYNSPLHF
TRBJ2-7 TRBD1 - TRBV29-1 TGCAGCGTTGAAGATCGGGGACAGGGTGGTCCCCCCTCCTACGAGCAGTACTTC CSVEDRGQGGPPSYEQYF
TRBJ2-7 - - TRBV5-1 TGCGCCAGCAGCTTGGACAGCTCTACGAAGCAGTACTTC CASSLDSSTKQYF
TRBJ2-7 - many TRBV7-3 TGTGCCAGCAGCTTAAGGCGGGACAGCCTCCCGACCTACGAGCAGTACTTC CASSLRRDSLPTYEQYF
TRBJ2-7 - few TRBV6-1 TGTGCCAGCAGTGAAGCGCGGAACGAGCAGTACTTC CASSEARNEQYF
TRBJ1-1 - many TRBV7-9 TGTGCCAGCAGTCTGCAACGAGCTTTCTTT CASSLQRAFF
TRBJ2-2 - - TRBV29-1 TGCAGCGTAATTACAGGGAGTTGGGCGGCCGGGGAGCTGTTTTTT CSVITGSWAAGELFF
TRBJ2-5 - many TRBV12-3/TRBV12-4 TGTGCCAGCAGTTTCTCGGAGACCCAGTACTTC CASSFSETQYF
TRBJ2-7 - many TRBV7-2 TGTGCCAGCAGCCTCATACAGGGTTACTACGAGCAGTACTTC CASSLIQGYYEQYF
TRBJ1-2 - few TRBV29-1 TGCAGCGTTGACCTTTGGGGGAACTATGGCTACACCTTC CSVDLWGNYGYTF
TRBJ1-2 - few TRBV7-9 TGTGCCAGCAGCTCCCAAACCGGGCTTGGAGGCTACACCTTC CASSSQTGLGGYTF
TRBJ2-5 - - TRBV28 TGTGCCAGCAGTTTGGGAACAGGGAGAAGAGAGACCCAGTACTTC CASSLGTGRRETQYF
TRBJ2-2 - few TRBV19 TGTGCCAGCAAGGGACAAGTCCACGGGGAGCTGTTTTTT CASKGQVHGELFF
TRBJ2-3 - few TRBV7-2 TGTGCCAGCAGCTATACCCCCGGAAATACGCAGTATTTT CASSYTPGNTQYF
TRBJ1-5 TRBD1 many TRBV12-3/TRBV12-4 TGTGCCAGCAGAAGACAGGGAGGAGGCAATCAGCCCCAGCATTTT CASRRQGGGNQPQHF
TRBJ1-1 - many TRBV3-1 TGTGCCAGCAGCCAAGTTGGGAATTCTGAAGCTTTCTTT CASSQVGNSEAFF
TRBJ2-1 - - TRBV29-1 TGCAGCGTTGAACAGGTGGGGGCCAAAAATGAGCAGTTCTTC CSVEQVGAKNEQFF
TRBJ1-2 - once TRBV5-5 TGTGCCAGCAGCTTGGGTCGTCAGACATACTATGGCTACACCTTC CASSLGRQTYYGYTF
TRBJ2-7 TRBD1 - TRBV5-1 TGCGCCAGCAGAACGGGACAGGCAACCTACGAGCAGTACTTC CASRTGQATYEQYF
TRBJ2-7 - - TRBV9 TGTGCCAGCGGGGAGGTGAACGAGCAGTACTTC CASGEVNEQYF
TRBJ2-1 TRBD1 many TRBV7-9 TGTGCCAGCAGCCCTCAGTCGGGACAGGCCCCTCTACTGTACAATGAGCAGTTCTTC CASSPQSGQAPLLYNEQFF
TRBJ2-7 TRBD2 many TRBV7-8 TGTGCCAGCAGCCAGTCCGCCGGGACTAGCGAGTACGAGCAGTACTTC CASSQSAGTSEYEQYF
TRBJ1-1 - few TRBV14 TGTGCCAGCAGCCAGGACCCAGTGGGGCTGAACACTGAAGCTTTCTTT CASSQDPVGLNTEAFF
TRBJ2-4 - few TRBV29-1 TGCAGCGTTGAAGGGGACTCCATCCATGGGGACATTCAGTACTTC CSVEGDSIHGDIQYF
TRBJ2-3 TRBD2 many TRBV27 TGTGCCAGGGGACTAGCGGGAGGAACAATAATCGCAGATACGCAGTATTTT CARGLAGGTIIADTQYF
TRBJ2-1 - - TRBV6-5 TGTGCCAGCAGTTATGGGGGGCAGGGGGTCAACAATGAGCAGTTCTTC CASSYGGQGVNNEQFF
TRBJ1-2 - many TRBV20-1 TGCAGTGCTAGAGGGGCACCCCAAGAGGACAAACGCTATGGCTACACCTTC CSARGAPQEDKRYGYTF
TRBJ2-6 TRBD1 - TRBV5-1 TGCGCCAGCAGCTTGGGAGGACAGGGAGAGGCTGGGGCCAACGTCCTGACTTTC CASSLGGQGEAGANVLTF
TRBJ2-7 - many TRBV7-2 TGTGCCAGCAGCAGACGGGACGCCTACGAGCAGTACTTC CASSRRDAYEQYF
TRBJ2-7 - few TRBV29-1 TGCAGCGTCAGAATAGCAGGGAGTTCCTACGAGCAGTACTTC CSVRIAGSSYEQYF
TRBJ2-3 TRBD2 - TRBV7-9 TGTGCCAGCAGCGCACCGGGACTAGCGGCAGATACGCAGTATTTT CASSAPGLAADTQYF